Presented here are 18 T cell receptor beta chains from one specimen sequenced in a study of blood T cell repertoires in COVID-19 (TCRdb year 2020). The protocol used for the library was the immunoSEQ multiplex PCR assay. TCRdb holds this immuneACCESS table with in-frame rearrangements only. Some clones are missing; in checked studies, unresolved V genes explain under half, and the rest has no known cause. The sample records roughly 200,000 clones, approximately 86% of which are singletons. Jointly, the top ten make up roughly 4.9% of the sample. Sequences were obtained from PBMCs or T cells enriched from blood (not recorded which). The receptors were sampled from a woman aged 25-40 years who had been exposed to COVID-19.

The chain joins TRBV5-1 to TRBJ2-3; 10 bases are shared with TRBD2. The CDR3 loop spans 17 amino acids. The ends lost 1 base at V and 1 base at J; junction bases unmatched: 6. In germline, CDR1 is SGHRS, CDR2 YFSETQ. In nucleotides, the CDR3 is TGCGCCAGCAGCTTGAGAACTAGCGGGGTTGGCACAGATACGCAGTATTTT. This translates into CASSLRTSGVGTDTQYF. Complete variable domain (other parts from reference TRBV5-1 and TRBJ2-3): KAGVTQTPRYLIKTRGQQVTLSCSPISGHRSVSWYQQTPGQGLQFLFEYFSETQRNKGNFPGRFSGRQFSNSRSEMNVSTLELGDSALYLCASSLRTSGVGTDTQYFGPGTRLTVL.

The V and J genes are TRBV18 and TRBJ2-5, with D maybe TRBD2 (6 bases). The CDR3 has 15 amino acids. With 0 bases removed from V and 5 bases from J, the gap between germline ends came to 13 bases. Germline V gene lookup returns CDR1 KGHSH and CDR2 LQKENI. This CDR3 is CASSPPGHAGETQYF. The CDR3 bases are TGTGCCAGCTCACCACCTGGACACGCGGGGGAGACCCAGTACTTC.

The CDR3 bases are TGTGCCAGCAGCTCCAGGTTGGGGGCCGGGCAGCCCCAGCATTTT. It encodes CASSSRLGAGQPQHF. This chain joins TRBV7-2 and TRBJ1-5, with D possibly matching TRBD1 (6 bases). The CDR3 loop spans 15 amino acids. In germline, CDR1 is SGHTA, CDR2 FQGNSA. V shed 4 bases and J shed 7 bases, with 17 bases lying between them.

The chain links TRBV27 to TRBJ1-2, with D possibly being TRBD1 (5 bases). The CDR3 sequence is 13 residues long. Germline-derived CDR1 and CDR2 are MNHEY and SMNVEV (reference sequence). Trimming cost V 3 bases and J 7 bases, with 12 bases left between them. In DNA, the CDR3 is TGTGCCAGCAGTTTTGGGGGGGGTGGTGGCTACACCTTC. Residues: CASSFGGGGGYTF.

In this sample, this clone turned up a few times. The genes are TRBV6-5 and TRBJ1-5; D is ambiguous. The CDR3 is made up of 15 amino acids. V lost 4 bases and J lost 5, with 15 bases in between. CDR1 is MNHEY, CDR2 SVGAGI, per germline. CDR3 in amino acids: CASSCCRGSHQPQHF. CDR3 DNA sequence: TGTGCCAGCAGTTGCTGCCGGGGATCGCATCAGCCCCAGCATTTT.

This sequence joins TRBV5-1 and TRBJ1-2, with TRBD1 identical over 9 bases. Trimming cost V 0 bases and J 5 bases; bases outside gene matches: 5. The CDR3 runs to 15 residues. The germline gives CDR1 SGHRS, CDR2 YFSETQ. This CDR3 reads CASSLAGQGGYGYTF. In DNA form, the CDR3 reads TGCGCCAGCAGCTTGGCGGGACAGGGAGGGTATGGCTACACCTTC.

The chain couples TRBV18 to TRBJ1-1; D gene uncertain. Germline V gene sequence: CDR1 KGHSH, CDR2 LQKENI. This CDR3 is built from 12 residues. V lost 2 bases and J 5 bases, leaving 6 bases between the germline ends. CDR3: CASSPSRTEAFF. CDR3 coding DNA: TGTGCCAGCTCACCATCGAGGACTGAAGCTTTCTTT. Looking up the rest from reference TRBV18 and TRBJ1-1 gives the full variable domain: NAGVMQNPRHLVRRRGQEARLRCSPMKGHSHVYWYRQLPEEGLKFMVYLQKENIIDESGMPKERFSAEFPKEGPSILRIQQVVRGDSAAYFCASSPSRTEAFFGQGTRLTVV.

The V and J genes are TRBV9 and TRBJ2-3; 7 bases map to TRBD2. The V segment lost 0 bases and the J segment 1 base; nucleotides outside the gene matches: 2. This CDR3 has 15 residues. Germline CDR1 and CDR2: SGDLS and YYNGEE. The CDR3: CASSVDRGGTDTQYF. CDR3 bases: TGTGCCAGCAGCGTAGATCGGGGGGGCACAGATACGCAGTATTTT.

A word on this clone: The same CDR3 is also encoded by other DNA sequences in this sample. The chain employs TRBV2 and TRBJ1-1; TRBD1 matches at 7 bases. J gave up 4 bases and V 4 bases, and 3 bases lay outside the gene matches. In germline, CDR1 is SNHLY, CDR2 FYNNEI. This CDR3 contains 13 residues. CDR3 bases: TGTGCCAGCAGTGGACAGGGTAGCACTGAAGCTTTCTTT. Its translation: CASSGQGSTEAFF.

CDR3 loop: CASSQDQGDYEQYF. In nucleotides, the CDR3 is TGCGCCAGCAGCCAAGATCAGGGGGATTACGAGCAGTACTTC. The rearrangement links TRBV4-1 to TRBJ2-7, with TRBD1 identical over 7 bases. The trim removed 0 bases at V and 4 bases at J, leaving 3 bases unmatched. There are 14 residues in the CDR3. Germline CDR1 MGHRA, CDR2 YSYEKL.

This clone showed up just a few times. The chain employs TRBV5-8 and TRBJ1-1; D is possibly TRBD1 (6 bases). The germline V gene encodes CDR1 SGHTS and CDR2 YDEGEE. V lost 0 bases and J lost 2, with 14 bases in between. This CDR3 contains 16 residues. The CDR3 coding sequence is TGTGCCAGCAGCTTGGGACAGGCGAGAAAAAACACTGAAGCTTTCTTT. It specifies CASSLGQARKNTEAFF. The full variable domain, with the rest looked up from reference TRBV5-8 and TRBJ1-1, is EAGVTQSPTHLIKTRGQQATLRCSPISGHTSVYWYQQALGLGLQFLLWYDEGEERNRGNFPPRFSGRQFPNYSSELNVNALELEDSALYLCASSLGQARKNTEAFFGQGTRLTVV.

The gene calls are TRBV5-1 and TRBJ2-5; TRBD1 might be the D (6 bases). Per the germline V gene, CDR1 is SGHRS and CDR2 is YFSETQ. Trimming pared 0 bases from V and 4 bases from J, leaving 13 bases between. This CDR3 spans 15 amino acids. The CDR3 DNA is TGCGCCAGCAGCTTGGATGGACAGCCCGTAGAGACCCAGTACTTC. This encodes CASSLDGQPVETQYF.

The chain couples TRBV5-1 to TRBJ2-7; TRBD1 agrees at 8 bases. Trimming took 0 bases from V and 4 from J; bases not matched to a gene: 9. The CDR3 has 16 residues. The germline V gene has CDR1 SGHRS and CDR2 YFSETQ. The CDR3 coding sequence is TGCGCCAGCAGCTTGGTGGGTCAGGGGGCTAGTTACGAGCAGTACTTC. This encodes CASSLVGQGASYEQYF.

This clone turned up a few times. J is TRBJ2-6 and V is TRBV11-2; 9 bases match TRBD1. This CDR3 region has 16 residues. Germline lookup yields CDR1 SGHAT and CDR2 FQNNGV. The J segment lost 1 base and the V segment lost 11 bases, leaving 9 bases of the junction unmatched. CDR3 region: CAGRDRANSGANVLTF. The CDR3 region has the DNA TGTGCCGGCCGGGACAGGGCGAATTCTGGGGCCAACGTCCTGACTTTC.

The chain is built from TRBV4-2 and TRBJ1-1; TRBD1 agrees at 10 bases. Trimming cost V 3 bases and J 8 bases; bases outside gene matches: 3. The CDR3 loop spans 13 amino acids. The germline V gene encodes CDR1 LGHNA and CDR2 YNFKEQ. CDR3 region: CASSHGQGVEAFF. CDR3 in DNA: TGTGCCAGCAGCCACGGACAGGGGGTCGAAGCTTTCTTT.

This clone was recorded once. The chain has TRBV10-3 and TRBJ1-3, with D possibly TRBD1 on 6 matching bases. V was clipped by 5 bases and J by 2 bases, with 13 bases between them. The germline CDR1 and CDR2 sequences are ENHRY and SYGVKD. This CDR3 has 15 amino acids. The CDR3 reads CAISTGTSTGNTIYF. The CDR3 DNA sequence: TGTGCCATCAGTACAGGGACCTCCACTGGAAACACCATATATTTT.

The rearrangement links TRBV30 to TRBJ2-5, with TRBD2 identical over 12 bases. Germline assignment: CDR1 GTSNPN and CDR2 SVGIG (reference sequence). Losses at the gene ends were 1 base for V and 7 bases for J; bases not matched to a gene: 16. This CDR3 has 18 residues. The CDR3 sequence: CAWSGLAGALIPARTQYF. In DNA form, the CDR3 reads TGTGCCTGGAGTGGACTAGCGGGGGCGCTTATACCCGCACGGACCCAGTACTTC.

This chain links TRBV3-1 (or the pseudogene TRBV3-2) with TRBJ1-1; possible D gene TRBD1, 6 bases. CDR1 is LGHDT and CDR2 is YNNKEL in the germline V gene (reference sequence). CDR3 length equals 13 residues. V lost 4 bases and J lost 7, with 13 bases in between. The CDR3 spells CASSRVQGFEAFF. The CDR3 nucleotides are TGTGCCAGCAGCCGAGTACAGGGCTTTGAAGCTTTCTTT.